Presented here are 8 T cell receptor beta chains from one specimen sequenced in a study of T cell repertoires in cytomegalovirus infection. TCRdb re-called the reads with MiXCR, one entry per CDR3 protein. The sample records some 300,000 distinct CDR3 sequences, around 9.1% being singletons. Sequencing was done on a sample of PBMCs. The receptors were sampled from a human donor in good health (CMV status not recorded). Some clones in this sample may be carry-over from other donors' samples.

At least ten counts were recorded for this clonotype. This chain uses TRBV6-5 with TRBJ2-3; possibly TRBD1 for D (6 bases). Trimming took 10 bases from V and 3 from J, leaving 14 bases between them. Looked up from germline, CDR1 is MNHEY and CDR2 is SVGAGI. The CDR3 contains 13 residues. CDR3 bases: TGTGCCACCTTTAACAGGGAGACAGATACGCAGTATTTT. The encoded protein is CATFNRETDTQYF.

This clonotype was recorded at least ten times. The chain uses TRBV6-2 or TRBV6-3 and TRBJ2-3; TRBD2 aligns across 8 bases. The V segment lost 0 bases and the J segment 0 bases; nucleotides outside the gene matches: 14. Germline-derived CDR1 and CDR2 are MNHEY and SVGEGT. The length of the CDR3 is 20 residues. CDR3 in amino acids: CASSYSSTLLVAGSTDTQYF. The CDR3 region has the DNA TGTGCCAGCAGTTACTCGAGTACCTTACTTGTAGCGGGGAGCACAGATACGCAGTATTTT.

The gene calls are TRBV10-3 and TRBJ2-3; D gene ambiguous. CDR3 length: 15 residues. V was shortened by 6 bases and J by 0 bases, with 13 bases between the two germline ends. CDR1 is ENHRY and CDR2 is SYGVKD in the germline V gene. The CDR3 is CAISSLSSSTDTQYF. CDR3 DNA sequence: TGTGCCATCAGCAGCCTTTCTTCTAGCACAGATACGCAGTATTTT.

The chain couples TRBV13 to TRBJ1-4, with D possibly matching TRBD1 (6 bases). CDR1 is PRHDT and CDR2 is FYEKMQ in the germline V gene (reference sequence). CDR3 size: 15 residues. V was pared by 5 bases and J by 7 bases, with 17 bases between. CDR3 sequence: CASSLRGGPGEKLFF. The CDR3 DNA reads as TGTGCCAGCAGCCTCCGGGGGGGGCCCGGTGAAAAACTGTTTTTT.

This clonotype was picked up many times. CDR3 region: CASSEQGGNTEAFF. DNA for the CDR3: TGTGCCAGCAGTGAACAGGGAGGCAACACTGAAGCTTTCTTT. This chain connects TRBV25-1 to TRBJ1-1; TRBD1 is a possible D gene (5 bases). The CDR3 contains 14 residues. CDR1 MGHDK and CDR2 SYGVNS come from the germline V gene. Trimming shortened V by 2 bases and J by 2 bases, and 9 bases separated the two germline ends. The full variable domain, in which reference TRBV25-1 and TRBJ1-1 provide the parts outside the CDR3, is EADIYQTPRYLVIGTGKKITLECSQTMGHDKMYWYQQDPGMELHLIHYSYGVNSTEKGDLSSESTVSRIRTEHFPLTLESARPSHTSQYLCASSEQGGNTEAFFGQGTRLTVV.

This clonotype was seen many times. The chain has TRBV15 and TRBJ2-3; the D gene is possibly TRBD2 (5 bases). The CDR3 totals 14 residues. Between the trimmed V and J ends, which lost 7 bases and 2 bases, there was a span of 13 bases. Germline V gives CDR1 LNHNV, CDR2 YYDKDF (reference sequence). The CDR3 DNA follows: TGTGCCACCATTAGGGCGGGTGTCACAGATACGCAGTATTTT. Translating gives CATIRAGVTDTQYF.

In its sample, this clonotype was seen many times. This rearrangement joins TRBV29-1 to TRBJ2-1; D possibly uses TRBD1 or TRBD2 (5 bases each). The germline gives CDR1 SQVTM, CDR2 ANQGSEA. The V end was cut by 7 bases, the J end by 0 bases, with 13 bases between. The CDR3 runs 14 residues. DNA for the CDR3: TGCAGCGCATCAAAGGGGAGCTCCTACAATGAGCAGTTCTTC. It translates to CSASKGSSYNEQFF.

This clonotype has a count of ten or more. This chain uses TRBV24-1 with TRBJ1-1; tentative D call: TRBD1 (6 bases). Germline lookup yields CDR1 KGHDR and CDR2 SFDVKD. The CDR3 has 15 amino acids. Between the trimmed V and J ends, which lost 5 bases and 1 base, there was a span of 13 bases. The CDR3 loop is CATSGIRGRNTEAFF. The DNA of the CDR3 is TGTGCCACCAGTGGCATCAGGGGAAGGAACACTGAAGCTTTCTTT.